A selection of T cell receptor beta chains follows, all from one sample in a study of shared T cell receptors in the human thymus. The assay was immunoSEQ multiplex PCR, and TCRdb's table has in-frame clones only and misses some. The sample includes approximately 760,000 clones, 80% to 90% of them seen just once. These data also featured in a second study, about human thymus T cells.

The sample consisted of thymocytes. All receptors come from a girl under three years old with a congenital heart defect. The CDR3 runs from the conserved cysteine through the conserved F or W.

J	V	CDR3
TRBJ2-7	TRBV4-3	CASSQPPDRVRTVSYEQYF
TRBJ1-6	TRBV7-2	CASSFTGVPLHF
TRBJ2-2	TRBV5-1	CASSLSRDQGELFF
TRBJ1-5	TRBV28	CASSLPGGSQPQHF
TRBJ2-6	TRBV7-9	CAASGRRYPSGANVLTF
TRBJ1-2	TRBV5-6	CASKGREHYGYTF
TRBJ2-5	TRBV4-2	CASRPSGDKETQYF
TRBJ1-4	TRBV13	CASSLGRQGSDEKLFF
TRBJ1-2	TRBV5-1	CASGPDREARLDGYTF
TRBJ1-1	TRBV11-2	CASSLDWGGVNTEAFF
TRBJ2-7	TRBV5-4	CASSLGAGLNF
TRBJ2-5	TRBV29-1	CSVHIQRMYQETQYF
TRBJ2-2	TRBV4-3	CASSQELTGELFF
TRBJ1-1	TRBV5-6	CASSLRGRGGPCWNTEAFF
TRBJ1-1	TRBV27	CASSPAGTGHFTEAFF
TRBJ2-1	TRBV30	CASGGQWSYNEQFF
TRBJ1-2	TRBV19	CASRLQGRGTGYTF
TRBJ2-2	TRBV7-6	CASSLATTGGGNTGELFF
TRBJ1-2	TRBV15	CATSSRDSHINYGYTF
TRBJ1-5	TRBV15	CATSRPLQPQHF
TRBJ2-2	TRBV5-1	CASSLIFLGRGGTGELFF
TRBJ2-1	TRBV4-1	CASSQGSPYNEQFF
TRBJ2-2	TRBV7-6	CASSSLSGTNTGELFF
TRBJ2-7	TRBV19	CASSIADYLPSYEQYF
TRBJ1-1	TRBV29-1	CSVEDQRTGIWTEAFF
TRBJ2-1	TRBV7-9	CASSLETGSSYNEQFF